This TCR beta chain appears in the sequencing data of a study of blood T cell repertoires in COVID-19. Study information: Acute-phase and convalescent COVID-19 samples originated in the United States, Italy and Spain. PBMCs, B-cell-depleted T cells, or T cells were the source of the cDNA or gDNA that made up the material.

This CDR3 spans 16 amino acids. Germline V gene data show CDR1 as SGHRS and CDR2 as YFSETQ. V shed 4 bases, J shed 4 bases, and the junction held 11 bases outside the gene matches. Original methodology: Researchers report that nucleated cell counts were estimated from reference gene primer amplification. TCRdb keeps only in-frame clones here, not all; method: immunoSEQ multiplex PCR. The V and J calls and clone size come from that table; D and trimming were worked out from the DNA. The sample lists around 170,000 clones; 65% to 90% were seen once. This sequence originates from a man aged 50 to 59 with active or convalescent COVID-19. Sequencing was carried out using peripheral blood. The chain couples TRBV5-1 to TRBJ1-1; 9 nucleotides match TRBD1. The CDR3 loop is CASSKGTGTVGTEAFF. DNA of the CDR3: TGCGCCAGCAGCAAAGGGACAGGGACGGTAGGCACTGAAGCTTTCTTT.